This TCR beta chain was found in a study of cytomegalovirus exposure and HLA in healthy donors. Study-wide context: Caucasian-associated ancestry cluster membership applied to about four fifths of nearly 400 genotyped donors.

Germline CDR1 reads LNHDA; CDR2 reads SQIVND (reference sequence). The CDR3 length is 11 residues. Trimming removed 2 bases from V and 6 bases from J, with 3 bases in between. Donors sampled were nominally healthy, though unrecorded immune exposures were likely. Regarding this clone: Its antigen remains unidentified.

PCR was performed using 60 Vbeta and 13 Jbeta primers. TCRdb's table, derived via immunoSEQ multiplex PCR, lists solely in-frame clones and lacks some. The sample consists of 90,000 to 150,000 clones, roughly 80% of them appearing once. Overall study results and limits: Previous analysis showed most TCR beta V segments were productive about 87% or about 30% of the time.

The chain is built from TRBV19 and TRBJ2-3; D gene ambiguous. This clonotype originated in a woman between 18 and 30 years old in good health and CMV-seronegative. The sequenced sample was PBMCs. The CDR3 sequence: CASSISDTQYF. The CDR3 bases are TGTGCCAGTAGTATATCGGATACGCAGTATTTT.